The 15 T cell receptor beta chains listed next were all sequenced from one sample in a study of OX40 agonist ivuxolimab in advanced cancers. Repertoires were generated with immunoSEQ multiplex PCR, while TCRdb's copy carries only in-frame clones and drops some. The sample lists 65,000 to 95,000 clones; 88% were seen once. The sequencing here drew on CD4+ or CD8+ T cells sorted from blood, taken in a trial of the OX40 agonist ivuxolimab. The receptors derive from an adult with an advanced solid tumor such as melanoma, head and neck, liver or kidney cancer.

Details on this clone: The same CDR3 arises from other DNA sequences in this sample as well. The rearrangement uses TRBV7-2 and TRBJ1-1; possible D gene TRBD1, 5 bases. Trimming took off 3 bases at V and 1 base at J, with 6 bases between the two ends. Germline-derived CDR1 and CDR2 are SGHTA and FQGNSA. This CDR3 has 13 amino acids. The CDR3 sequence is CASSLTENTEAFF. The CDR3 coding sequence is TGTGCCAGCAGCTTGACAGAGAACACTGAAGCTTTCTTT.

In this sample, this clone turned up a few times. CDR3 region: CASSHGRLAVLRAGELFF. In DNA form, the CDR3 reads TGCGCCAGCAGCCACGGGAGACTAGCGGTCTTAAGGGCCGGGGAGCTGTTTTTT. The chain recombines TRBV4-1 with TRBJ2-2; the match to TRBD2 covers 9 bases. The CDR3 is 18 amino acids. Looked up from germline, CDR1 is MGHRA and CDR2 is YSYEKL. Trimming at V came to 3 bases and at J to 6 bases, leaving 14 bases not matched to a gene.

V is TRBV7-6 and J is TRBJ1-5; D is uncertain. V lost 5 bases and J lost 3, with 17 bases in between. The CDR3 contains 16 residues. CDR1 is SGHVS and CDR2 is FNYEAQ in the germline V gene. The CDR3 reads CASSRESRRHNQPQHF. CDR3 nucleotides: TGTGCCAGCAGCCGTGAATCGCGGCGGCACAATCAGCCCCAGCATTTT.

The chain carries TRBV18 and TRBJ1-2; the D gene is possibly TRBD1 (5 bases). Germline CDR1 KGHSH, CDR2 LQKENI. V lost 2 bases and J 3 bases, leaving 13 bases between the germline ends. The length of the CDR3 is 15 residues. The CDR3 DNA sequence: TGTGCCAGCTCACCAATGCAGGGAATTGACTATGGCTACACCTTC. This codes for CASSPMQGIDYGYTF.

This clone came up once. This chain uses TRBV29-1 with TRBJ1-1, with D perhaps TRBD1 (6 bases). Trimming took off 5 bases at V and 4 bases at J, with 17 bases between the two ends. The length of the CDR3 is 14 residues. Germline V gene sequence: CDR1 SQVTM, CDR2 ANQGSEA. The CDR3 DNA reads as TGCAGCGTTCTCGTCCGGGACACTGCCACTGAAGCTTTCTTT. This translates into CSVLVRDTATEAFF.

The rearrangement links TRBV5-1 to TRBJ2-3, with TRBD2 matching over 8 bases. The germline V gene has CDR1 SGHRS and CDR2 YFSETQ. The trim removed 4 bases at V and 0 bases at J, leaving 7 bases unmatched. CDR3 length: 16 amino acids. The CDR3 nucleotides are TGCGCCAGCAGCATCAGACTAGCGCTAAGCACAGATACGCAGTATTTT. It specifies CASSIRLALSTDTQYF.

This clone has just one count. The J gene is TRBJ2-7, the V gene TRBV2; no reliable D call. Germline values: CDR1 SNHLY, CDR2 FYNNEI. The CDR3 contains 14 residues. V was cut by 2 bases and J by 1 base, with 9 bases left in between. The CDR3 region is CASSEIFASYEQYF. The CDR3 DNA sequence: TGTGCCAGCAGTGAAATTTTTGCGTCCTACGAGCAGTACTTC. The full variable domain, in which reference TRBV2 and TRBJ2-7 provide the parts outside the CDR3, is EPEVTQTPSHQVTQMGQEVILRCVPISNHLYFYWYRQILGQKVEFLVSFYNNEISEKSEIFDDQFSVERPDGSNFTLKIRSTKLEDSAMYFCASSEIFASYEQYFGPGTRLTVT.

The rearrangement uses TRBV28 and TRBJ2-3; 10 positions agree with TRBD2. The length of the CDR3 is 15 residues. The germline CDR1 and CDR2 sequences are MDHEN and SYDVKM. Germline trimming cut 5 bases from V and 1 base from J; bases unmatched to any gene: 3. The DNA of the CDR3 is TGTGCCAGCAGTCCTAGCGGGAGTGGCACAGATACGCAGTATTTT. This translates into CASSPSGSGTDTQYF.

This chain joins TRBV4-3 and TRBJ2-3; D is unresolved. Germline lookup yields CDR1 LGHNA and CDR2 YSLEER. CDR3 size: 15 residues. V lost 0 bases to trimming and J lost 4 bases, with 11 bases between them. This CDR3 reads CASSQDSRPPDTQYF. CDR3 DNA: TGCGCCAGCAGCCAAGATAGTCGACCACCAGATACGCAGTATTTT.

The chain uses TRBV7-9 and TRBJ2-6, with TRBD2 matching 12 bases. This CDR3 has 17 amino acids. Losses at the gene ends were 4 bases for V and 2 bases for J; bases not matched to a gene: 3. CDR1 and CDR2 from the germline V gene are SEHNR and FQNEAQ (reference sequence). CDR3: CASSYGLAGPGANVLTF. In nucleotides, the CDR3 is TGTGCCAGCAGCTATGGACTAGCGGGACCTGGGGCCAACGTCCTGACTTTC.

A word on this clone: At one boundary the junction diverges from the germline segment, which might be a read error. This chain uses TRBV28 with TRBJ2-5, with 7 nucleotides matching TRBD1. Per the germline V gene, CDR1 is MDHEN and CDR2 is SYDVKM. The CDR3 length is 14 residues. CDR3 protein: CASSLYRGQGTQYF. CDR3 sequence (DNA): TGTGCCAGCAGTCTCTATAGGGGGCAAGGGACCCAGTACTTC.

In nucleotides, the CDR3 is TGTGCCATCAGCGCCGGGACAGGGGGCCAAGAGACCCAGTACTTC. This codes for CAISAGTGGQETQYF. V usage is TRBV10-3 and J usage is TRBJ2-5; the match to TRBD1 covers 11 bases. This CDR3 is 15 amino acids long. Germline CDR1 ENHRY, CDR2 SYGVKD. V dropped 6 bases and J dropped 1; count of bases not matched to a gene: 4.

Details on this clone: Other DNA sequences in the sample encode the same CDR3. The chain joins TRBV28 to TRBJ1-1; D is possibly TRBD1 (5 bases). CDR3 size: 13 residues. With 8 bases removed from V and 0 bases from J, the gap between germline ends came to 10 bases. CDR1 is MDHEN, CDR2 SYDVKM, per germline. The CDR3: CASWGLVNTEAFF. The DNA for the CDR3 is TGTGCCAGCTGGGGGTTAGTGAACACTGAAGCTTTCTTT.

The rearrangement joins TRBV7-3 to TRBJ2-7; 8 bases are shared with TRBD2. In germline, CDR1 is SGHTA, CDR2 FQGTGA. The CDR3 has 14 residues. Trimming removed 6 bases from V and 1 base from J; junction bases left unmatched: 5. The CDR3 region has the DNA TGTGCCAGCAGGGTAGCGGGATCGTCCTACGAGCAGTACTTC. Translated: CASRVAGSSYEQYF.

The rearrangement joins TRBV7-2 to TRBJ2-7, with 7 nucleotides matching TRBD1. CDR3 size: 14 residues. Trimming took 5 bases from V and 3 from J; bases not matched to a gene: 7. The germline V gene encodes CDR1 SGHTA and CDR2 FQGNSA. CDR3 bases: TGTGCCAGCAGCGCATCGGGACAGCACTACGAGCAGTACTTC. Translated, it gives CASSASGQHYEQYF.